This is a list of T cell receptor beta chains from one sample in a study of response to subunit inactivated influenza vaccine. TCRdb itself ran the RT-PCR reads through MiXCR, one entry per CDR3 protein. The data show about 570,000 distinct CDR3 sequences, roughly 10% seen once. This sample also belongs to another study, concerning T cells expressing NK-cell markers.

The material sequenced was PBMCs from blood, taken on the day of vaccination. The receptors shown here come from a man in his forties or fifties who received an inactivated influenza vaccine. Each CDR3 is given with its conserved first and last residue. A D gene is named only where the DNA matches it firmly. Expanded clones are given a class, and other clones once, few, many or no size at all.

cdr3_aa cdr3_nt j_call clone_size v_call d_call
CASSLRDRNEKLFF TGTGCCAGCAGCCTTAGGGACAGGAATGAAAAACTGTTTTTT TRBJ1-4 few TRBV12-3/TRBV12-4 TRBD1
CASSKRWGLAGDNEQFF TGTGCCAGCAGTAAACGATGGGGACTAGCGGGAGACAATGAGCAGTTCTTC TRBJ2-1 . TRBV6-1 TRBD2
CASSWRQGGNQPQHF TGTGCCAGCAGCTGGAGACAGGGAGGAAATCAGCCCCAGCATTTT TRBJ1-5 many TRBV7-2 TRBD1
CSATTNTGELFF TGCAGTGCTACCACGAACACCGGGGAGCTGTTTTTT TRBJ2-2 few TRBV20-1 .
CASRPTWDEQFF TGTGCCAGCAGACCGACGTGGGATGAGCAGTTCTTC TRBJ2-1 . TRBV7-2 .
CASSLPVGELDTQYF TGTGCCAGCAGCCTTCCCGTCGGGGAACTGGATACGCAGTATTTT TRBJ2-3 few TRBV7-8 .
CASSVSAGAGNTIYF TGTGCCAGCAGCGTATCGGCAGGGGCTGGAAACACCATATATTTT TRBJ1-3 . TRBV9 .
CASSTREVSDTEAFF TGCGCCAGCAGCACAAGGGAGGTTTCCGACACTGAAGCTTTCTTT TRBJ1-1 few TRBV4-1 .
CASSLTGSNQPQHF TGTGCCAGCAGCTTGACAGGTAGCAATCAGCCCCAGCATTTT TRBJ1-5 many TRBV11-2 .
CASSASGEINEKLFF TGTGCCAGCAGCGCATCAGGGGAGATTAATGAAAAACTGTTTTTT TRBJ1-4 few TRBV7-2 .
CSAWATMDNEQFF TGCAGTGCGTGGGCCACGATGGACAATGAGCAGTTCTTC TRBJ2-1 few TRBV20-1 .
CASSLAPSGSQPQHF TGCGCCAGCAGCTTGGCTCCTTCGGGGAGTCAGCCCCAGCATTTT TRBJ1-5 . TRBV5-1 .
CASSQGGQPDYEQYF TGTGCCAGCAGCCAAGGTGGACAGCCAGATTACGAGCAGTACTTC TRBJ2-7 . TRBV3-1 .
CASEQRMGELFF TGTGCCAGTGAACAGCGAATGGGGGAGCTGTTTTTT TRBJ2-2 few TRBV19 .
CASSDGQGADTQYF TGTGCCAGCAGCGACGGACAGGGCGCAGATACGCAGTATTTT TRBJ2-3 . TRBV2 TRBD1
CSARLGEAKQYF TGCAGCGCCAGACTGGGAGAGGCTAAGCAGTACTTC TRBJ2-7 few TRBV29-1 .
CASSQSRVLAVHEQFF TGTGCCAGCAGCCAAAGTCGAGTTTTGGCAGTACATGAGCAGTTCTTC TRBJ2-1 . TRBV3-1 .
CASSKSGPIYEQYF TGTGCCAGCAGTAAATCGGGACCGATCTACGAGCAGTACTTC TRBJ2-7 few TRBV6-2/TRBV6-3 .
CASSPAPWPRTDTQYF TGTGCCAGCAGCCCCGCCCCGTGGCCCCGCACAGATACGCAGTATTTT TRBJ2-3 few TRBV27 .
CSASGGRWGDTQYF TGCAGTGCTAGCGGGGGACGCTGGGGGGATACGCAGTATTTT TRBJ2-3 . TRBV20-1 .
CSARGTNTEAFF TGCAGTGCTAGAGGGACCAACACTGAAGCTTTCTTT TRBJ1-1 . TRBV20-1 .
CASSAENEQFF TGCGCCAGCAGCGCTGAGAATGAGCAGTTCTTC TRBJ2-1 many TRBV5-1 .
CSVAGDTYNEQFF TGCAGCGTTGCAGGGGATACTTACAATGAGCAGTTCTTC TRBJ2-1 . TRBV29-1 .
CSALGGSITGELFF TGCAGCGCCCTAGGCGGGAGCATCACCGGGGAGCTGTTTTTT TRBJ2-2 . TRBV29-1 TRBD2
CASSLEGYGANVLTF TGCGCCAGCAGCTTGGAAGGGTACGGGGCCAACGTCCTGACTTTC TRBJ2-6 few TRBV5-1 .
CSARDVTSGSVPEFF TGCAGTGCTAGAGATGTCACTAGCGGGAGTGTTCCTGAGTTCTTC TRBJ2-1 . TRBV20-1 TRBD2
CASSFRHHNEQFF TGTGCCAGCAGTTTTCGCCACCACAATGAGCAGTTCTTC TRBJ2-1 . TRBV27 .
CATGVTGPQHF TGTGCCACCGGAGTTACGGGCCCCCAGCATTTT TRBJ1-5 many TRBV24-1 .
CASSLGPAKTVPYEQYF TGTGCCAGCAGCTTAGGGCCCGCGAAGACAGTCCCCTACGAGCAGTACTTC TRBJ2-7 few TRBV7-2 .
CASSAQTGVTEAFF TGCGCCAGCAGCGCCCAAACGGGGGTCACTGAAGCTTTCTTT TRBJ1-1 many TRBV4-1 .
CASSPGQSLRAYNEQFF TGTGCCAGCTCACCAGGGCAGAGCCTCAGGGCCTACAATGAGCAGTTCTTC TRBJ2-1 . TRBV18 .
CSANLATANNEQFF TGCAGTGCTAATCTGGCGACAGCTAACAATGAGCAGTTCTTC TRBJ2-1 many TRBV20-1 .
CASSIFGLHEKLFF TGTGCCAGTAGTATTTTCGGCTTGCATGAAAAACTGTTTTTT TRBJ1-4 few TRBV19 .
CASSPSPGTGNEQFF TGTGCCAGCTCACCAAGTCCCGGGACAGGGAATGAGCAGTTCTTC TRBJ2-1 few TRBV18 TRBD1
CSALPPSEEARDTQYF TGCAGTGCTCTCCCCCCATCGGAGGAGGCGCGGGATACGCAGTATTTT TRBJ2-3 . TRBV20-1 .
CASSSGTGSQETQYF TGTGCCAGCAGCTCCGGGACAGGGTCCCAAGAGACCCAGTACTTC TRBJ2-5 few TRBV5-4 TRBD1
CASTPRAGGGTDTQYF TGTGCCAGCACCCCAAGGGCGGGAGGAGGCACAGATACGCAGTATTTT TRBJ2-3 . TRBV7-2 TRBD2
CASSQKGAEAFF TGTGCCAGCAGCCAGAAGGGTGCTGAAGCTTTCTTT TRBJ1-1 many TRBV7-9 .
CASSYSAGGADTQYF TGTGCCAGCAGTTATTCGGCGGGGGGCGCAGATACGCAGTATTTT TRBJ2-3 many TRBV6-2/TRBV6-3 TRBD2
CASSLLGTSGSYEQFF TGTGCCAGCAGTTTACTCGGGACTAGCGGGAGTTATGAGCAGTTCTTC TRBJ2-1 . TRBV28 TRBD2
CASSLQRSYEQYF TGTGCCAGCAGCTTACAGAGATCCTACGAGCAGTACTTC TRBJ2-7 . TRBV7-2 .
CAIGEGQGDTGELFF TGTGCCATCGGGGAAGGACAGGGGGACACCGGGGAGCTGTTTTTT TRBJ2-2 many TRBV10-3 TRBD1
CATGNQEHNQPQHF TGTGCCACGGGAAATCAGGAGCACAATCAGCCCCAGCATTTT TRBJ1-5 . TRBV6-2/TRBV6-3 .
CASSETTETQYF TGTGCCAGCAGCGAAACCACAGAGACCCAGTACTTC TRBJ2-5 . TRBV5-5 .
CAISDVESPQETQYF TGTGCCATCAGTGATGTAGAAAGTCCCCAAGAGACCCAGTACTTC TRBJ2-5 few TRBV10-3 .
CASSTSRAPERTQYF TGTGCCAGCAGCACCTCGAGGGCGCCTGAGAGGACCCAGTACTTC TRBJ2-5 few TRBV7-2 .
CASSLVQGPTRGYTF TGTGCCAGCAGCTTGGTACAGGGTCCCACGCGCGGCTACACCTTC TRBJ1-2 few TRBV5-5 .
CASSEVRMSSYEQYF TGTGCCAGCAGTGAAGTCCGGATGAGCTCCTACGAGCAGTACTTC TRBJ2-7 . TRBV6-1 .
CSARDVRESYEQYF TGCAGTGCTAGAGATGTGCGGGAATCCTACGAGCAGTACTTC TRBJ2-7 many TRBV20-1 .
CASSPNPVRGYGELFF TGTGCCAGCAGCCCCAACCCGGTTCGAGGGTACGGGGAGCTGTTTTTT TRBJ2-2 few TRBV7-7 .
CASSRTRAGANVLTF TGTGCCAGCAGCCGGACCAGGGCTGGGGCCAACGTCCTGACTTTC TRBJ2-6 . TRBV6-2/TRBV6-3 .
CASSYDTSYEQYF TGTGCCAGCAGTTACGACACTTCCTACGAGCAGTACTTC TRBJ2-7 few TRBV28 .
CASSYSGGYNEQFF TGTGCCAGCAGTTATAGCGGGGGCTACAATGAGCAGTTCTTC TRBJ2-1 few TRBV6-2/TRBV6-3 TRBD2
CASSLNTGAFF TGCGCCAGCAGCTTGAATACAGGAGCTTTCTTT TRBJ1-1 . TRBV5-1 .
CASSSGRVGDTQYF TGTGCCAGCAGCTCTGGCAGGGTTGGAGATACGCAGTATTTT TRBJ2-3 few TRBV5-6 .